This T cell receptor (beta chain) was recovered during a study of T cell responses to AZD1222 COVID-19 vaccine. General observations from the study: Mostly white British, mostly female donors; authors suggested clonal diversity may be underestimated.

V lost 3 bases and J lost 4, with 9 bases in between. The CDR3 runs 13 residues. Per the germline V gene, CDR1 is LNHDA and CDR2 is SQIVND (reference sequence). TCRdb's copy holds only in-frame clones and misses some; the assay was immunoSEQ multiplex PCR. This sample has some 120,000 clones, with approximately 90% found just once. Doses given second, at about 4 or about 12 weeks, were pooled. Regarding this clone: Its specificity is not known.

This receptor was taken from an adult who received the AZD1222 COVID-19 vaccine. This chain joins TRBV19 and TRBJ1-2; no firm D call. The specimen was peripheral blood, collected 28 days after the second AZD1222 dose. The CDR3, as DNA: TGTGCCAGTAGTATCCCAGGACCCTATGGCTACACCTTC. This encodes CASSIPGPYGYTF.